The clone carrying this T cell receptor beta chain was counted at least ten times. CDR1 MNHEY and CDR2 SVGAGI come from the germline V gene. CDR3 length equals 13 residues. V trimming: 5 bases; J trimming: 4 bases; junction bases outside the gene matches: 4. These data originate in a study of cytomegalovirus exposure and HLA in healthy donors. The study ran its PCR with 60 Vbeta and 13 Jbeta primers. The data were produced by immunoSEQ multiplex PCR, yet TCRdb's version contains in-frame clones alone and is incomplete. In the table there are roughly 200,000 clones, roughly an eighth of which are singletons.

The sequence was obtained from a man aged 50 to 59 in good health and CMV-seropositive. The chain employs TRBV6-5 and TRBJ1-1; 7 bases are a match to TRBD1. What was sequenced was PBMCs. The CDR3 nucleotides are TGTGCCAGCAGTGCGACAGGGCCCACTGAAGCTTTCTTT. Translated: CASSATGPTEAFF.